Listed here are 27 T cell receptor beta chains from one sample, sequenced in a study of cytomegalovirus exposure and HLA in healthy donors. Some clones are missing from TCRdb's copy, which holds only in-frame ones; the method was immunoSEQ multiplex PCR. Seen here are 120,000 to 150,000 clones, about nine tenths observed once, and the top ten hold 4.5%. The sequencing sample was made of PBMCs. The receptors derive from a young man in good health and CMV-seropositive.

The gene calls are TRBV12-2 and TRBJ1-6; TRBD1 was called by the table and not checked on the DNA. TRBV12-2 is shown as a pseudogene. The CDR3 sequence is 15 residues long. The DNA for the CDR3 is TGTGCAAGTCGCTCTCCGGGACAGTGTAGGCATCCCCTCCACTTT. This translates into CASRSPGQCRHPLHF.

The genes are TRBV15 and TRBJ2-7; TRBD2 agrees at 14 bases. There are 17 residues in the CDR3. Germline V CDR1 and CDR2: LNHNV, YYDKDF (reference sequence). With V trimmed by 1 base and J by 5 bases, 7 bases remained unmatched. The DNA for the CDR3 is TGTGCCACCAGCAGAGCCGGGACTAGCGGGAGTAGGAACGAGCAGTACTTC. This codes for CATSRAGTSGSRNEQYF.

The CDR3 loop reads CASSLRERGSGNYGYTF. The CDR3 region has the DNA TGTGCCAGCAGTTTACGGGAACGGGGGTCAGGTAACTATGGCTACACCTTC. The chain joins TRBV27 to TRBJ1-2; D may be TRBD1 (5 bases). The length of the CDR3 is 17 residues. Looked up from germline, CDR1 is MNHEY and CDR2 is SMNVEV (reference sequence). V gave up 2 bases and J gave up 1 base, with 17 bases separating them.

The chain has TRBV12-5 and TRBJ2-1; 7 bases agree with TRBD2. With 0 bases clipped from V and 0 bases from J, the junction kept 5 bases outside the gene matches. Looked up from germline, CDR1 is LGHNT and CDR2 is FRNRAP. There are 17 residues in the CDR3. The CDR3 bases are TGTGCTAGTGGTTTGGTAAAGGCTAGCGGCTCCTACAATGAGCAGTTCTTC. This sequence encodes CASGLVKASGSYNEQFF.

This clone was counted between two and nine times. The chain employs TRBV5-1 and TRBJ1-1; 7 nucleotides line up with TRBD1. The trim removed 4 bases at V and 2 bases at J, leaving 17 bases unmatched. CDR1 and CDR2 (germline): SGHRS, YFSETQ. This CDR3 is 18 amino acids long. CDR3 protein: CASSGGGIRTGLNTEAFF. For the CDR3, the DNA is TGCGCCAGCAGCGGAGGAGGGATTAGGACAGGTTTAAACACTGAAGCTTTCTTT.

The CDR3: CASSLELAGVDTQYF. CDR3 bases: TGCGCCAGCAGCTTGGAACTAGCGGGCGTAGATACGCAGTATTTT. The chain joins TRBV5-1 to TRBJ2-3, with 9 nucleotides matching TRBD2. With V trimmed by 0 bases and J by 5 bases, 4 bases remained unmatched. The CDR3 has 15 amino acids. Germline values: CDR1 SGHRS, CDR2 YFSETQ.

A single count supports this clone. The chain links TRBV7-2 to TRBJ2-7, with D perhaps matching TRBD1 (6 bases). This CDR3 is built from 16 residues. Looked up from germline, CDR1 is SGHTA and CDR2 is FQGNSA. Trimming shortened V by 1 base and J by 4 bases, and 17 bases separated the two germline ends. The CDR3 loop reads CASSLGGGAGMYEQYF. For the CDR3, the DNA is TGTGCCAGCAGCTTAGGAGGGGGAGCAGGGATGTACGAGCAGTACTTC.

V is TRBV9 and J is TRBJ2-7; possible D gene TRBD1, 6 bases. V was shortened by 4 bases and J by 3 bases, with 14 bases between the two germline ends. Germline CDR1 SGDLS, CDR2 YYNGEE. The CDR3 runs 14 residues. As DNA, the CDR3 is TGTGCCAGCAGCCCCCGGACAGAGCGCTACGAGCAGTACTTC. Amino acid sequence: CASSPRTERYEQYF. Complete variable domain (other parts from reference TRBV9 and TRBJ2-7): DSGVTQTPKHLITATGQRVTLRCSPRSGDLSVYWYQQSLDQGLQFLIQYYNGEERAKGNILERFSAQQFPDLHSELNLSSLELGDSALYFCASSPRTERYEQYFGPGTRLTVT.

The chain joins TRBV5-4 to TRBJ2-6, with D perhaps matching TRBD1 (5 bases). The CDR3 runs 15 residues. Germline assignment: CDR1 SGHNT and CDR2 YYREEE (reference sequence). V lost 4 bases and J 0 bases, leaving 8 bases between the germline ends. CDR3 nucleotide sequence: TGTGCCAGCAGCCCTGACAGCTCTGGGGCCAACGTCCTGACTTTC. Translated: CASSPDSSGANVLTF.

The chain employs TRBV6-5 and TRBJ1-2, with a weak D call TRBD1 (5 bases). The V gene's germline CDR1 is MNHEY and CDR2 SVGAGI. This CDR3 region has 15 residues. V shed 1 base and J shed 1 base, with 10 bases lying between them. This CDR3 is CASSYLQDGNYGYTF. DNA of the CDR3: TGTGCCAGCAGTTACTTACAGGACGGTAACTATGGCTACACCTTC.

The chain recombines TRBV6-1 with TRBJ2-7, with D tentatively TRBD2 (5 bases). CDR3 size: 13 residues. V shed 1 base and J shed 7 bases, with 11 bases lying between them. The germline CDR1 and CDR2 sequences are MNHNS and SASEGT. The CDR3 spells CASSEVGVGEQYF. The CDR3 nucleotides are TGTGCCAGCAGTGAAGTCGGGGTCGGGGAGCAGTACTTC.

CDR3 sequence (DNA): TGTGCCAGCGCGGGGGAAACACGTACCCTCTATGGCTACACCTTC. This gives the protein CASAGETRTLYGYTF. The rearrangement uses TRBV6-1 and TRBJ1-2; D is possibly TRBD1 (5 bases). V was shortened by 8 bases and J by 4 bases, with 20 bases between the two germline ends. The CDR3 length is 15 residues. Germline-derived CDR1 and CDR2 are MNHNS and SASEGT.

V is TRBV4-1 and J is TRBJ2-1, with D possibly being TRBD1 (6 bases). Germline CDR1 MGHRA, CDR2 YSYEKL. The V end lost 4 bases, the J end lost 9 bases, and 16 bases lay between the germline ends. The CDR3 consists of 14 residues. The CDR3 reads CASSLWQGKGEQFF. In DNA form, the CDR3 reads TGCGCCAGCAGCCTCTGGCAGGGGAAGGGTGAGCAGTTCTTC.

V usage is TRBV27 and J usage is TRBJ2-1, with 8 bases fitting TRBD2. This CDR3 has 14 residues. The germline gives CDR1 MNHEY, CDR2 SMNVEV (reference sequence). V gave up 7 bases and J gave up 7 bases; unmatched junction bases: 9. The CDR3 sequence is CASTSGGPWNEQFF. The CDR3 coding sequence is TGTGCCAGCACCTCGGGGGGGCCTTGGAATGAGCAGTTCTTC.

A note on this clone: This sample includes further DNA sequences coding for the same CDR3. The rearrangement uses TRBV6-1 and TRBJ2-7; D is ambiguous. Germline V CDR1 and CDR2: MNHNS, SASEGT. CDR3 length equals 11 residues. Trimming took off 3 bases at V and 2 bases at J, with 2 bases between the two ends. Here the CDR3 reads CASSDTYEQYF. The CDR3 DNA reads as TGTGCCAGCAGTGACACCTACGAGCAGTACTTC.

The CDR3 bases are TGTGCCAGCAGCTTAGGGGACAGTCGGACGCAGTATTTT. The encoded protein is CASSLGDSRTQYF. V gene TRBV7-8 combines with J gene TRBJ2-3; TRBD1 matches 7 bases. Trimming at V came to 1 base and at J to 9 bases, leaving 4 bases not matched to a gene. The CDR3 length is 13 residues. The germline V gene has CDR1 SGHVS and CDR2 FQNEAQ.

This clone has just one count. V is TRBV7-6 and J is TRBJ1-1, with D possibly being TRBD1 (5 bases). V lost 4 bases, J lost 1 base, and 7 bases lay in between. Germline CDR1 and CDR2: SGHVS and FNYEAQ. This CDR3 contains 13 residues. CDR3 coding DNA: TGTGCCAGCAGCTCGCAGGGGAACACTGAAGCTTTCTTT. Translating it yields CASSSQGNTEAFF.

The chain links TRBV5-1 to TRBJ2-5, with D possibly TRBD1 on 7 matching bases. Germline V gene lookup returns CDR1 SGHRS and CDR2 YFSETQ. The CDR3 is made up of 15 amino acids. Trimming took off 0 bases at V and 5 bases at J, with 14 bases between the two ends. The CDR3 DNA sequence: TGCGCCAGCAGCTTGGCCTCCAGGGGGAGGGAGACCCAGTACTTC. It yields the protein CASSLASRGRETQYF.

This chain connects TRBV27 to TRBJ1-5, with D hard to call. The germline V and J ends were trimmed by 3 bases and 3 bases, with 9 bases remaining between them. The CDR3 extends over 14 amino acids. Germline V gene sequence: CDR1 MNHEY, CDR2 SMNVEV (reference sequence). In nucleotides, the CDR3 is TGTGCCAGCAGTTTGTTAGGAGACAATCAGCCCCAGCATTTT. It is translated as CASSLLGDNQPQHF.

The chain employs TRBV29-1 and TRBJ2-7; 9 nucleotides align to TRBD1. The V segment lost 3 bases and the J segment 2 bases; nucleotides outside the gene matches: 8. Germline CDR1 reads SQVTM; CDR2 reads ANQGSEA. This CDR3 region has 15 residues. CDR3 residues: CSVELPGQGPYEQYF. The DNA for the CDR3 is TGCAGCGTTGAGTTACCGGGACAGGGACCCTACGAGCAGTACTTC.

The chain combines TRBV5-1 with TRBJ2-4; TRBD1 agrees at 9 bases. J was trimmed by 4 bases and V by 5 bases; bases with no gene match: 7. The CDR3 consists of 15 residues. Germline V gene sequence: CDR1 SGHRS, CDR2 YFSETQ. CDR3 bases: TGCGCCAGCAGTCGAGGGACAGGGACAAAAAACATTCAGTACTTC. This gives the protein CASSRGTGTKNIQYF.

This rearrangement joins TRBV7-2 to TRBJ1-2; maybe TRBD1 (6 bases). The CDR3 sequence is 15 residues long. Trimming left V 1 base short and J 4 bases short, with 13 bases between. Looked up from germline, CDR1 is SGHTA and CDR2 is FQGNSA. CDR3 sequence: CASSLGAGAGYGYTF. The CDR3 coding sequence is TGTGCCAGCAGCTTAGGTGCGGGGGCAGGCTATGGCTACACCTTC.

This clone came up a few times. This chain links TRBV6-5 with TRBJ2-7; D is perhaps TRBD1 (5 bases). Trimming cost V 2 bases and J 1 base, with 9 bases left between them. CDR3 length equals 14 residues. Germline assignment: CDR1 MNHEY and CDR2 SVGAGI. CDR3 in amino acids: CASSYGAESYEQYF. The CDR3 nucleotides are TGTGCCAGCAGTTACGGGGCCGAATCCTACGAGCAGTACTTC.

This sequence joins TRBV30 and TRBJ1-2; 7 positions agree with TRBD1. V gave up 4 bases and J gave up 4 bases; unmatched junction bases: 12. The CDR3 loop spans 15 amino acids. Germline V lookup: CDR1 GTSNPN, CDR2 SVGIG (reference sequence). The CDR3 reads CAWNPQTGTSYGYTF. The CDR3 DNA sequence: TGTGCCTGGAACCCACAGACAGGGACGAGCTATGGCTACACCTTC.

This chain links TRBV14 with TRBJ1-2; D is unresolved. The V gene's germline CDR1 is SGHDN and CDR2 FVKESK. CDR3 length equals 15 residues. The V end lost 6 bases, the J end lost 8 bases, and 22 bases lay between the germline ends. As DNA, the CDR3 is TGTGCCAGCAGTAGCTCCAGTTGGTCCTATGGGGGCTACACCTTC. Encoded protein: CASSSSSWSYGGYTF.

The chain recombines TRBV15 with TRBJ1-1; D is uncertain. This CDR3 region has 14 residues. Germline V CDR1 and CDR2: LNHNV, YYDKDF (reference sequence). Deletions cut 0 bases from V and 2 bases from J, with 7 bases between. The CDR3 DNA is TGTGCCACCAGCAGAGACAGACTAAACACTGAAGCTTTCTTT. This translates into CATSRDRLNTEAFF.

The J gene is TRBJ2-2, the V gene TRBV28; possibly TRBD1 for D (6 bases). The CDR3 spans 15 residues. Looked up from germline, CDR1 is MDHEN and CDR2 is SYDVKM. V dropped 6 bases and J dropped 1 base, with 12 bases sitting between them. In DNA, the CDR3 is TGTGCCAGCAGGGAATGGGGACAGAACACCGGGGAGCTGTTTTTT. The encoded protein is CASREWGQNTGELFF.